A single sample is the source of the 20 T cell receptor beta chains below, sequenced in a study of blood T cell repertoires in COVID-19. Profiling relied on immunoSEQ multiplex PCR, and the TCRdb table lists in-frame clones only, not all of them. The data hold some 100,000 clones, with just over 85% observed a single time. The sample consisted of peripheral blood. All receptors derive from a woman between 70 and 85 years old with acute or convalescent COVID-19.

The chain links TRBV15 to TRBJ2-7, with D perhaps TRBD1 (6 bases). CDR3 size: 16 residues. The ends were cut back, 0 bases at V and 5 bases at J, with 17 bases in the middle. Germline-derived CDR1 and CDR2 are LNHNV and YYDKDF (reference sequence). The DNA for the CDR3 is TGTGCCACCAGCAGAGATCGGACAGCCCCGCGGAACGAGCAGTACTTC. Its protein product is CATSRDRTAPRNEQYF.

The CDR3 protein is CASSLDTFNSPLHF. The CDR3 DNA follows: TGTGCCAGCAGCTTAGACACCTTTAATTCACCCCTCCACTTT. The V gene is TRBV7-8, the J gene TRBJ1-6; no firm D call. Germline CDR1 and CDR2: SGHVS and FQNEAQ. Trimming shortened V by 1 base and J by 6 bases, and 7 bases separated the two germline ends. The CDR3 is 14 residues long. Full variable domain (missing parts from reference TRBV7-8 and TRBJ1-6): GAGVSQSPRYKVAKRGQDVALRCDPISGHVSLFWYQQALGQGPEFLTYFQNEAQLDKSGLPSDRFFAERPEGSVSTLKIQRTQQEDSAVYLCASSLDTFNSPLHFGNGTRLTVT.

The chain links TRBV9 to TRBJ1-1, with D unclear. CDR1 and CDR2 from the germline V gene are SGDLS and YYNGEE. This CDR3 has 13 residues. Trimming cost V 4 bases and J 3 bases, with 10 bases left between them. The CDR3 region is CASSLQSDTEAFF. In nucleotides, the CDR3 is TGTGCCAGCAGCCTACAGTCGGACACTGAAGCTTTCTTT. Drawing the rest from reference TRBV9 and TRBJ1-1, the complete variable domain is DSGVTQTPKHLITATGQRVTLRCSPRSGDLSVYWYQQSLDQGLQFLIQYYNGEERAKGNILERFSAQQFPDLHSELNLSSLELGDSALYFCASSLQSDTEAFFGQGTRLTVV.

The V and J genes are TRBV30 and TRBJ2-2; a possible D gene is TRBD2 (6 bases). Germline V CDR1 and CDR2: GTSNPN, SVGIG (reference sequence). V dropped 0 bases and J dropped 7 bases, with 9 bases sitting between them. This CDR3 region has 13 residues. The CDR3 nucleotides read TGTGCCTGGAGTGTATTGCGGGGCGGGGAGCTGTTTTTT. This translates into CAWSVLRGGELFF.

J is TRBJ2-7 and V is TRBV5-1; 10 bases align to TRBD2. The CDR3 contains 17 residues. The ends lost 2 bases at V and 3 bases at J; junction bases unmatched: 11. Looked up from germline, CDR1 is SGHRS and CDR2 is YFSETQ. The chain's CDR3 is CASSLGSSGRGDYEQYF. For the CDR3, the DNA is TGCGCCAGCAGCTTAGGATCTAGCGGGAGAGGGGACTACGAGCAGTACTTC. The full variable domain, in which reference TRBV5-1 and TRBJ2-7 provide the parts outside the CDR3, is KAGVTQTPRYLIKTRGQQVTLSCSPISGHRSVSWYQQTPGQGLQFLFEYFSETQRNKGNFPGRFSGRQFSNSRSEMNVSTLELGDSALYLCASSLGSSGRGDYEQYFGPGTRLTVT.

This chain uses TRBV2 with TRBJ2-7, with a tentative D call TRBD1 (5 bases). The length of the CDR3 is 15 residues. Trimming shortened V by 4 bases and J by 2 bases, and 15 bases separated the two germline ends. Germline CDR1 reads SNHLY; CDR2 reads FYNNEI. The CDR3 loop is CASSAVQVKAYEQYF. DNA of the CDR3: TGTGCCAGCAGTGCGGTACAGGTAAAAGCCTACGAGCAGTACTTC.

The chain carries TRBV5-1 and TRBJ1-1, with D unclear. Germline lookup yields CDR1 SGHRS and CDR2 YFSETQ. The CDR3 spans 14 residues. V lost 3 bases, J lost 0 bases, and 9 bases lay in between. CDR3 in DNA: TGCGCCAGCAGCTCCCACATTATGAACACTGAAGCTTTCTTT. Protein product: CASSSHIMNTEAFF. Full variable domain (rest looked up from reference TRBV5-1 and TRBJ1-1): KAGVTQTPRYLIKTRGQQVTLSCSPISGHRSVSWYQQTPGQGLQFLFEYFSETQRNKGNFPGRFSGRQFSNSRSEMNVSTLELGDSALYLCASSSHIMNTEAFFGQGTRLTVV.

The CDR3 DNA follows: TGCGCCAGCAGTGATTCGGGGGGCAATCAGCCCCAGCATTTT. Translating gives CASSDSGGNQPQHF. V usage is TRBV10-2 and J usage is TRBJ1-5; D might be TRBD1 (5 bases). The length of the CDR3 is 14 residues. V was shortened by 3 bases and J by 2 bases, with 8 bases between the two germline ends. The germline V gene encodes CDR1 WSHSY and CDR2 SAAADI.

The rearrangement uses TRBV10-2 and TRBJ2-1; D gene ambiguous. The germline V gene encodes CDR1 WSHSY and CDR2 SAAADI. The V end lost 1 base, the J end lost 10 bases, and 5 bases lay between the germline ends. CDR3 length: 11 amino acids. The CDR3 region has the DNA TGCGCCAGCAGTGAGTGGGCGGAGCAGTTCTTC. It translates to CASSEWAEQFF.

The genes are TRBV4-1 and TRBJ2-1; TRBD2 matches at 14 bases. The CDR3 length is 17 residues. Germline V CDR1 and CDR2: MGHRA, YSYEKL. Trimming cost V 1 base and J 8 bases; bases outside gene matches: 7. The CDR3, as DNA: TGCGCCAGCAGCCAAGGCCGACTAGCGGGAGGGCCTTATGAGCAGTTCTTC. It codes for CASSQGRLAGGPYEQFF.

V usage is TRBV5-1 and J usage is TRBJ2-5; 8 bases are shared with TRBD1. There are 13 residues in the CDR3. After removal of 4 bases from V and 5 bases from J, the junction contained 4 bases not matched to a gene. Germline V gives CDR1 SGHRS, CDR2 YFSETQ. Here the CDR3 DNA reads TGCGCCAGCAGCACGACAGGGGAGGAGACCCAGTACTTC. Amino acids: CASSTTGEETQYF.

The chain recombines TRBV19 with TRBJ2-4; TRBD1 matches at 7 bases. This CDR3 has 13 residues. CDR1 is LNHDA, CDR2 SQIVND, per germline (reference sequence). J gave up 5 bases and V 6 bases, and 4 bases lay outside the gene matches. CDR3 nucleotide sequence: TGTGCCAGTAGACAGGGGCCCCAAAACATTCAGTACTTC. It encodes CASRQGPQNIQYF.

CDR3 sequence (DNA): TGCGCCAGCAGCCCCGTTGGCCCTTCCTACGAGCAGTACTTC. Encoded protein: CASSPVGPSYEQYF. The V call is TRBV5-1, the J call TRBJ2-7, with D unclear. V was shortened by 4 bases and J by 1 base, with 12 bases between the two germline ends. This CDR3 has 14 residues. Germline assignment: CDR1 SGHRS and CDR2 YFSETQ.

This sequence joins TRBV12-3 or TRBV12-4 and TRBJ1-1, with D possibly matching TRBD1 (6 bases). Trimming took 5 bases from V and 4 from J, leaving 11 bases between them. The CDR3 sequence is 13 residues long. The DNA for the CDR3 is TGTGCCAGCAGTCGACAGGTAGGCACTGAAGCTTTCTTT. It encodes CASSRQVGTEAFF.

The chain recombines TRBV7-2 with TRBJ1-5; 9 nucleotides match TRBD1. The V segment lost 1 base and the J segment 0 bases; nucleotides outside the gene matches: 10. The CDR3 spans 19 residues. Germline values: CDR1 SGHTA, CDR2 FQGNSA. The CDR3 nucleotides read TGTGCCAGCAGCTTAGTCGGGACAGGGCGGTTGGTTAGCAATCAGCCCCAGCATTTT. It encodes CASSLVGTGRLVSNQPQHF.

The CDR3 region has the DNA TGTGCCAGTAGTCCCTCCCCACAGGGAAGCTATGGCTACACCTTC. Translation: CASSPSPQGSYGYTF. This sequence joins TRBV19 and TRBJ1-2, with TRBD1 as a possible D gene (6 bases). This CDR3 has 15 amino acids. The germline V gene has CDR1 LNHDA and CDR2 SQIVND (reference sequence). Trimming cost V 5 bases and J 4 bases, with 17 bases left between them.

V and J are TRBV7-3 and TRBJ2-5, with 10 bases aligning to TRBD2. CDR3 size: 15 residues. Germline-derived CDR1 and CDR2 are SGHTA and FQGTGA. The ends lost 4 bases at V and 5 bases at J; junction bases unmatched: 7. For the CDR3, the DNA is TGTGCCAGCAGCTCATTAGCGGGGGGCTTGGAGACCCAGTACTTC. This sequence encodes CASSSLAGGLETQYF.

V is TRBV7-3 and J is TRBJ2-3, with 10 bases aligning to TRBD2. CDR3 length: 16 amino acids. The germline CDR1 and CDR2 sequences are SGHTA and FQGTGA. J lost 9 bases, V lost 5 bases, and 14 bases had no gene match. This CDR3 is CASSPIGLAGADTQYF. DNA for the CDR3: TGTGCCAGCAGCCCGATAGGTCTAGCGGGGGCCGACACGCAGTATTTT.

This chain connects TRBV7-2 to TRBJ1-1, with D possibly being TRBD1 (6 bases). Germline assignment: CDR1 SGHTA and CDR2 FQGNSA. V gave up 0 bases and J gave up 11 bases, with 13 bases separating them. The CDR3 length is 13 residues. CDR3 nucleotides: TGTGCCAGCAGCTTAGCCGAGGACAGAGCGGCTTTCTTT. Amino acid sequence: CASSLAEDRAAFF.

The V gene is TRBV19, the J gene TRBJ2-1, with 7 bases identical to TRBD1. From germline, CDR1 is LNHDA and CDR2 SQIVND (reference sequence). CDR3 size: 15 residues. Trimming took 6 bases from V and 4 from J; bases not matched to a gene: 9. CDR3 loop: CASSLRQGGYNEQFF. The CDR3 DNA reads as TGTGCCAGTAGCCTAAGACAGGGTGGGTACAATGAGCAGTTCTTC.